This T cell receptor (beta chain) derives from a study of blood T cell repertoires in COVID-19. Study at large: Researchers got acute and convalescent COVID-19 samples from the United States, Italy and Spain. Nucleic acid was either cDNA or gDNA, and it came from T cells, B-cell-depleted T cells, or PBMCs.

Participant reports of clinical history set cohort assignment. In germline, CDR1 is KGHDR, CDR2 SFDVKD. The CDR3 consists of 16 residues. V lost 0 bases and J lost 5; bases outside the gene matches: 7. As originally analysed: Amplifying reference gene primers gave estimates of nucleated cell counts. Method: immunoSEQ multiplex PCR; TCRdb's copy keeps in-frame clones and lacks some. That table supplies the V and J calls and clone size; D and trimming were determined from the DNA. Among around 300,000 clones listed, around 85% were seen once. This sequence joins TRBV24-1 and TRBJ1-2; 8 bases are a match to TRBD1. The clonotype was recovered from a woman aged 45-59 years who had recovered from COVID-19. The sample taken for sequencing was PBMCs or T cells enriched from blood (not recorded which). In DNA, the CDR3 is TGTGCCACCAGTGATTTGGGGCCAGGGGGCGAATATGGCTACACCTTC. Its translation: CATSDLGPGGEYGYTF.